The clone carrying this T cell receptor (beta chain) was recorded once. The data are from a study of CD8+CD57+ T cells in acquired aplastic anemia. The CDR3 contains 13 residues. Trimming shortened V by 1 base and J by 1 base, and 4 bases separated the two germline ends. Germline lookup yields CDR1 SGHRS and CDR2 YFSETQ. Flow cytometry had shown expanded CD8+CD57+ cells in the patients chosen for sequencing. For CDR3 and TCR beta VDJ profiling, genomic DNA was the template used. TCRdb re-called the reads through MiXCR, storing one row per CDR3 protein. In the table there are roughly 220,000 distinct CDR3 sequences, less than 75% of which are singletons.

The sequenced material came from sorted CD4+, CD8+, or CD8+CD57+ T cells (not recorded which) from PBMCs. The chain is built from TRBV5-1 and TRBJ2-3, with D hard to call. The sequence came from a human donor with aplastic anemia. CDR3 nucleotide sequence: TGCGCCAGCAGCTTGTGGGGCACAGATACGCAGTATTTT. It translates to CASSLWGTDTQYF.